This T cell receptor beta chain appears in the sequencing data of a study of cytomegalovirus exposure and HLA in healthy donors. Study overall: Unique TCR beta sequences numbering about 100 million came from around 180 million T cells in an earlier analysis.

The V gene lost 1 base and the J gene lost 8 bases, with 6 bases spanning the gap. Germline V gene lookup returns CDR1 SGHDT and CDR2 YYEEEE. There are 11 residues in the CDR3. PCR used 60 Vbeta primers and 13 Jbeta primers. Assay: immunoSEQ multiplex PCR; the TCRdb copy retains only in-frame clones and omits some. Of 210,000 or so clones in the sample, 85% to 90% were seen once. Sequenced material: PBMCs. The chain employs TRBV5-6 and TRBJ1-1; D unclear. The TCR sequence derives from a human donor in good health. The CDR3 nucleotides are TGTGCCAGCAGCTTGTCCAGGGAAGCTTTCTTT. Protein product: CASSLSREAFF.